What follows is one TCR beta chain and its context. The V gene end was trimmed by 8 bases and the J gene end by 0 bases; junction bases not matched to a gene: 16. There are 19 residues in the CDR3. Per the germline V gene, CDR1 is MDHEN and CDR2 is SYDVKM. Sequencing used immunoSEQ multiplex PCR; TCRdb keeps in-frame clones, though not all of them. There are around 290,000 clones in the sample; 80% to 95% occur only once, and approximately 1.2% lies in the top ten. The sample belongs to a study of blood T cell repertoires in COVID-19. The overall study: Acute and convalescent COVID-19 samples came from the United States, Italy and Spain.

Participant-reported clinical history was the basis for cohort assignment. All recovered Cohort 3 donors got two negative PCRs, got clearance, or saw symptom resolution. V usage is TRBV28 and J usage is TRBJ1-3; 10 bases agree with TRBD1. The sample comprised PBMCs or T cells enriched from blood (not recorded which). This TCR came from a young woman who had recovered from COVID-19. CDR3 sequence (DNA): TGTGCCAGCTCGTCTACCGGGACAGGGGTTCAATTCTCTGGAAACACCATATATTTT. Its translation is CASSSTGTGVQFSGNTIYF.